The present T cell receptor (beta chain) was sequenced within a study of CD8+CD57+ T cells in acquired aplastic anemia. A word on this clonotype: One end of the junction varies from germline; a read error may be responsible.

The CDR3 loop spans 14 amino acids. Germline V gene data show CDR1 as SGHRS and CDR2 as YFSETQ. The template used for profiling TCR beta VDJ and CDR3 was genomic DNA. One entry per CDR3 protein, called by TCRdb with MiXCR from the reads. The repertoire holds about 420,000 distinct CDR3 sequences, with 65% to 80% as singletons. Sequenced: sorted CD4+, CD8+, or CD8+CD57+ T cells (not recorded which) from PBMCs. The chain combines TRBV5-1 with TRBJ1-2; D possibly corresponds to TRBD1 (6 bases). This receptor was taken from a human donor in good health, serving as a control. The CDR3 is CASKADSSDNGYTF. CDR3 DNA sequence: TGTGCCAGCAAAGCGGACAGCTCCGACAATGGCTACACCTTC.